The rows below give T cell receptor beta chains drawn from one sample of a study of T cells in localized non-small cell lung cancer. The data were produced by immunoSEQ multiplex PCR, yet TCRdb's version contains in-frame clones alone and is incomplete. The repertoire holds tens of thousands of clones, with around 82% as singletons. The material was PBMCs, obtained before any cancer treatment. Receptors originate from a woman aged 35 to 75 with stage II lung adenocarcinoma. The CDR3 runs from the conserved cysteine through the conserved F or W. A D gene is named only where the DNA matches it firmly. Size values are once, few and many counts, or a class for expanded clones, and some rows have none.

j_call: TRBJ1-1; v_call: TRBV7-2; clone_size: NA; d_call: TRBD1; cdr3_nt: TGTGCCAGCAGCTCCACCCGACAGGGGAAGTACACTGAAGCTTTCTTT; cdr3_aa: CASSSTRQGKYTEAFF
j_call: TRBJ1-6; v_call: TRBV4-1; clone_size: NA; d_call: NA; cdr3_nt: TGCGCCAGCAGCCCTTGGACCAGAGCGGGATCACCCCTCCACTTT; cdr3_aa: CASSPWTRAGSPLHF
j_call: TRBJ1-2; v_call: TRBV5-1; clone_size: NA; d_call: NA; cdr3_nt: TGCGCCAGCAGCTTGGATGGAGGGGCCTATGGCTACACCTTC; cdr3_aa: CASSLDGGAYGYTF
j_call: TRBJ1-1; v_call: TRBV5-6; clone_size: NA; d_call: NA; cdr3_nt: TGTGCCAGCAGCCTTGGGGGGCTGATGGCTTTCTTT; cdr3_aa: CASSLGGLMAFF
j_call: TRBJ2-7; v_call: TRBV6-1; clone_size: NA; d_call: TRBD1; cdr3_nt: TGTGCCAGCAGCGATCCGGGACAGGGTTACAACGAGCAGTACTTC; cdr3_aa: CASSDPGQGYNEQYF
j_call: TRBJ1-1; v_call: TRBV5-6; clone_size: NA; d_call: TRBD1; cdr3_nt: TGTGCCAGCAGTCTTGGGGACAGACGAATGAACACTGAAGCTTTCTTT; cdr3_aa: CASSLGDRRMNTEAFF
j_call: TRBJ1-2; v_call: TRBV5-1; clone_size: NA; d_call: NA; cdr3_nt: TGCGCCAGCAGCTTGGGGGACACTGGCTACACCTTC; cdr3_aa: CASSLGDTGYTF
j_call: TRBJ1-1; v_call: TRBV19; clone_size: once; d_call: NA; cdr3_nt: TGTGCCAGTTCCGGGACTTTTCCTGAAGCTTTCTTT; cdr3_aa: CASSGTFPEAFF
j_call: TRBJ1-6; v_call: TRBV5-4; clone_size: NA; d_call: NA; cdr3_nt: TGTGCCAGCAGTGTGAGCGCCGGAAAGTCAGACAGACCCCTCCACTTT; cdr3_aa: CASSVSAGKSDRPLHF
j_call: TRBJ2-1; v_call: TRBV6-4; clone_size: few; d_call: TRBD1; cdr3_nt: TGTGCCAGCAGTGCGCAGGGGGCGAGTGAGCAGTTCTTC; cdr3_aa: CASSAQGASEQFF
j_call: TRBJ1-5; v_call: TRBV7-2; clone_size: NA; d_call: NA; cdr3_nt: TGTGCCAGCAGCCGAACTTACGACCAGCCCCAGCATTTT; cdr3_aa: CASSRTYDQPQHF
j_call: TRBJ2-5; v_call: TRBV6-1; clone_size: once; d_call: NA; cdr3_nt: TGTGCCAGCAGACTCGGGAATCAAGAGACCCAGTACTTC; cdr3_aa: CASRLGNQETQYF
j_call: TRBJ2-5; v_call: TRBV4-3; clone_size: NA; d_call: NA; cdr3_nt: TGCGCCAGCAGCCAAGATAGGGGAGCCCCTTCGGTGATCCAGTACTTC; cdr3_aa: CASSQDRGAPSVIQYF
j_call: TRBJ2-5; v_call: TRBV18; clone_size: NA; d_call: NA; cdr3_nt: TGTGCCAGCTCAAATTTACAAGAGACCCAGTACTTC; cdr3_aa: CASSNLQETQYF
j_call: TRBJ1-4; v_call: TRBV6-5; clone_size: NA; d_call: NA; cdr3_nt: TGTGCCAGCTCTCTGGGGGGGCTCAGTGAAAAACTGTTTTTT; cdr3_aa: CASSLGGLSEKLFF
j_call: TRBJ1-5; v_call: TRBV6-5; clone_size: NA; d_call: NA; cdr3_nt: TGTGCCAGCAGCTACCGGTCCAGGGATCAGCCCCAGCATTTT; cdr3_aa: CASSYRSRDQPQHF
j_call: TRBJ1-3; v_call: TRBV2; clone_size: NA; d_call: NA; cdr3_nt: TGTGCCAGCGGAAACAGGGTTGCCTCTGGAAACACCATATATTTT; cdr3_aa: CASGNRVASGNTIYF
j_call: TRBJ1-6; v_call: TRBV6-4; clone_size: NA; d_call: NA; cdr3_nt: TGTGCCAGCAGCCGGGATTCCGGTTCACCCCTCCACTTT; cdr3_aa: CASSRDSGSPLHF
j_call: TRBJ1-1; v_call: TRBV7-9; clone_size: NA; d_call: TRBD1; cdr3_nt: TGTGCCAGCAGCCTCGGGGCGACAGGGGGCGGTACTGAAGCTTTCTTT; cdr3_aa: CASSLGATGGGTEAFF
j_call: TRBJ1-4; v_call: TRBV25-1; clone_size: NA; d_call: TRBD1; cdr3_nt: TGTGCCAGCAGTGAATCCGGGGGGACAGGGGCGAATGAAAAACTGTTTTTT; cdr3_aa: CASSESGGTGANEKLFF
j_call: TRBJ1-1; v_call: TRBV11-3; clone_size: NA; d_call: NA; cdr3_nt: TGTGCCAGCAGTTTACGGGGGATGAACACTGAAGCTTTCTTT; cdr3_aa: CASSLRGMNTEAFF
j_call: TRBJ2-1; v_call: TRBV7-2; clone_size: NA; d_call: TRBD2; cdr3_nt: TGTGCCAGCAGCCTTAGCGGGGGGGCTAACAATGAGCAGTTCTTC; cdr3_aa: CASSLSGGANNEQFF
j_call: TRBJ1-5; v_call: TRBV7-9; clone_size: NA; d_call: NA; cdr3_nt: TGTGCCAGCAGCTTTGGGGATCAGCCCCAGCATTTT; cdr3_aa: CASSFGDQPQHF
j_call: TRBJ1-5; v_call: TRBV19; clone_size: NA; d_call: NA; cdr3_nt: TGTGCCAGTAGTATTAAAGTGGGGGGAAGCAATCAGCCCCAGCATTTT; cdr3_aa: CASSIKVGGSNQPQHF
j_call: TRBJ1-2; v_call: TRBV10-2; clone_size: NA; d_call: NA; cdr3_nt: TGCGCCAGCAGTGATAAGGCCGGCTACACCTTC; cdr3_aa: CASSDKAGYTF
j_call: TRBJ2-5; v_call: TRBV10-3; clone_size: NA; d_call: NA; cdr3_nt: TGTGCCATCAGTGAGAGGGATGGAGAGACCCAGTACTTC; cdr3_aa: CAISERDGETQYF
j_call: TRBJ1-5; v_call: TRBV30; clone_size: NA; d_call: TRBD1; cdr3_nt: TGTGCCTGGAGTCTAAGCCCAGGGGACAGGGGAGAGGAGCCCCAGCATTTT; cdr3_aa: CAWSLSPGDRGEEPQHF
j_call: TRBJ1-2; v_call: TRBV4-3; clone_size: NA; d_call: TRBD1; cdr3_nt: TGCGCCAGCAGCCACGGATCAGGGGGAGGTTATGGCTACACCTTC; cdr3_aa: CASSHGSGGGYGYTF
j_call: TRBJ1-1; v_call: TRBV19; clone_size: NA; d_call: TRBD1; cdr3_nt: TGTGCCAGTAGTGCGACAGGGTCGAACACTGAAGCTTTCTTT; cdr3_aa: CASSATGSNTEAFF
j_call: TRBJ1-2; v_call: TRBV29-1; clone_size: NA; d_call: TRBD1; cdr3_nt: TGCAGCGTGACAGGGGCCTATGGCTACACCTTC; cdr3_aa: CSVTGAYGYTF
j_call: TRBJ1-5; v_call: TRBV28; clone_size: NA; d_call: NA; cdr3_nt: TGTGCCAGCAGTTTAATCCGGTCCAATCAGCCCCAGCATTTT; cdr3_aa: CASSLIRSNQPQHF
j_call: TRBJ1-1; v_call: TRBV29-1; clone_size: NA; d_call: NA; cdr3_nt: TGCAGCGTTGTGGGCAGAGTGAACACTGAAGCTTTCTTT; cdr3_aa: CSVVGRVNTEAFF
j_call: TRBJ1-2; v_call: TRBV18; clone_size: NA; d_call: TRBD1; cdr3_nt: TGTGCCAGCTCACACGACAGGGCTGTCTACTATGGCTACACCTTC; cdr3_aa: CASSHDRAVYYGYTF
j_call: TRBJ2-1; v_call: TRBV6-5; clone_size: NA; d_call: NA; cdr3_nt: TGTGCCAGCAGTTCGAGCGAGAGCTCCTACAATGAGCAGTTCTTC; cdr3_aa: CASSSSESSYNEQFF
j_call: TRBJ2-2; v_call: TRBV5-6; clone_size: NA; d_call: TRBD2; cdr3_nt: TGTGCCAGCAGCCCCATCACTAGCGACACCGGGGAGCTGTTTTTT; cdr3_aa: CASSPITSDTGELFF